This is a list of T cell receptor beta chains from one sample in a study of T cells in Graves' hyperthyroidism and ophthalmopathy. TCRdb recomputed calls from the multiplex PCR reads with MiXCR, one row per CDR3 protein. The data show under 250,000 distinct CDR3 sequences, over 20% seen once. Input material: blood. The receptors derive from a woman aged 35 to 49 with Graves' ophthalmopathy. The CDR3 runs from the conserved cysteine through the conserved F or W. The D gene is left open where the match is weak. Only some rows state a clone size, as once, few, many or a class for expanded clones.

CDR3 DNA	CDR3 protein	J gene	D gene	clone size	V gene
TGTGCCAGCAGCGTGACTCCGGGACAGCAAGAGACCCAGTACTTC	CASSVTPGQQETQYF	TRBJ2-5	TRBD1	many	TRBV9
TGTGCCAGCAGCCTCGTGGGATTAGGACAGCCCCAGCATTTT	CASSLVGLGQPQHF	TRBJ1-5	.	many	TRBV28
TGTGCCAGCAGCCCCCAGTACAGCTCCTACGAGCAGTACTTC	CASSPQYSSYEQYF	TRBJ2-7	.	once	TRBV9
TGTGCCAGCAGCGTACTACCGGACTTCTCCTACGAGCAGTACTTC	CASSVLPDFSYEQYF	TRBJ2-7	.	many	TRBV9
TGTGCCAGCAGCTTAGTTCGAGCCAACACCGGGGAGCTGTTTTTT	CASSLVRANTGELFF	TRBJ2-2	.	.	TRBV7-8
TGCAGTGCCCACACCGGGACAGGGGAGACTGAAGCTTTCTTT	CSAHTGTGETEAFF	TRBJ1-1	TRBD1	many	TRBV20-1
TGCAGTTATCCTAGGGGAGCGAGTGAGCAGTACTTC	CSYPRGASEQYF	TRBJ2-7	.	many	TRBV20-1
TGTGCCAGTAGTACCTACATCGCCGGGACAGCCTACGAGCAGTACTTC	CASSTYIAGTAYEQYF	TRBJ2-7	TRBD1	.	TRBV19
TGCAGTGCTAGACCCCGTAGGCGGGAGGGCCACGAGCAGTACTTC	CSARPRRREGHEQYF	TRBJ2-7	TRBD2	many	TRBV20-1
TGTGCCAGCAGCTTAGGTCGGAGCTCTGGAAACACCATATATTTT	CASSLGRSSGNTIYF	TRBJ1-3	.	many	TRBV7-8
TGTGCCAGTTCCCGGGACGACAGCTCCTACGAGCAGTACTTC	CASSRDDSSYEQYF	TRBJ2-7	.	.	TRBV6-2/TRBV6-3
TGTGCCAGCAGTCCCCGGAGTCGTTGGTACGAGCAGTACTTC	CASSPRSRWYEQYF	TRBJ2-7	.	.	TRBV28
TGTGCCAGCGCTAGCACAGGGTGGGTCACTGAAGCTTTCTTT	CASASTGWVTEAFF	TRBJ1-1	.	many	TRBV11-2
TGCAGTGCTATGGGGGACGGACGGACGGCGGGGTACGAGCAGTACTTC	CSAMGDGRTAGYEQYF	TRBJ2-7	.	many	TRBV20-1
TGTGCCAGCAGTCCCCCGGGGAGCAACGAGCAGTACTTC	CASSPPGSNEQYF	TRBJ2-7	.	few	TRBV6-1
TGTGCCAGCAGTTTAGAGAGAGTGGGGAAAGAGACCCAGTACTTC	CASSLERVGKETQYF	TRBJ2-5	.	many	TRBV28
TGTGCCACCAGCATAGGAACAGGGGGAAGGTCACCCCTCCACTTT	CATSIGTGGRSPLHF	TRBJ1-6	TRBD1	few	TRBV15
TGTGCCAGCGGTCGGGACTACGAGCAGTACTTC	CASGRDYEQYF	TRBJ2-7	.	many	TRBV6-1
TGTGCCAGCAGGGGGGCTGAGGTGAAGAACGAGCAGTACTTC	CASRGAEVKNEQYF	TRBJ2-7	.	many	TRBV28
TGTGCCAGCAGGGCCTCCTTGGACAGGGGTCCAGAGACCCAGTACTTC	CASRASLDRGPETQYF	TRBJ2-5	TRBD1	many	TRBV6-1
TGTGCCAGCAGCGCCGACAGGAACATTCAGTACTTC	CASSADRNIQYF	TRBJ2-4	.	.	TRBV4-2
TGTGCCAGCCCCTGCCTAGGAAACTCTGGAAACACCATATATTTT	CASPCLGNSGNTIYF	TRBJ1-3	.	many	TRBV6-4
TGTGCCACCAGTGAGACTAGGGCCAACACCGGGGAGCTGTTTTTT	CATSETRANTGELFF	TRBJ2-2	.	many	TRBV24-1
TGTGCCAGCAGCCAAGAAGGAGCCAGCGGGGTTAGCCAAAACATTCAGTACTTC	CASSQEGASGVSQNIQYF	TRBJ2-4	TRBD2	many	TRBV4-2
TGTGCCAGCAGTACACCTCCTAACTATGGCTACACCTTC	CASSTPPNYGYTF	TRBJ1-2	.	.	TRBV28
TGCAGTGCGAAAAGGACAGTGTACGAGCAGTACTTC	CSAKRTVYEQYF	TRBJ2-7	.	.	TRBV20-1
TGTGCCAGCATGGGTCAGGGAGGTTATGTGGAGACCCAGTACTTC	CASMGQGGYVETQYF	TRBJ2-5	.	many	TRBV6-1
TGTGCCGCACCTTCGGGGAGCTCCTACGAGCAGTACTTC	CAAPSGSSYEQYF	TRBJ2-7	.	many	TRBV6-5
TGTGCCAGCAGTGGCAGACAGGGCCCCTACTACGAGCAGTACTTC	CASSGRQGPYYEQYF	TRBJ2-7	TRBD1	.	TRBV6-2/TRBV6-3
TGTGCCAGCAGTCCGGAGGGACTAGCGTACTACAATGAGCAGTTCTTC	CASSPEGLAYYNEQFF	TRBJ2-1	TRBD2	many	TRBV28
TGTGCCAGCAGTTACTCGGGACAGGGAAGGAATGGCTACACCTTC	CASSYSGQGRNGYTF	TRBJ1-2	TRBD1	many	TRBV6-5
TGTGCCTGGAATTTTGGACAGGGAGTGACTGAAGCTTTCTTT	CAWNFGQGVTEAFF	TRBJ1-1	TRBD1	many	TRBV30
TGTGCCAGCAGGGAAACTAGCGGAGGAGAGACCCAGTACTTC	CASRETSGGETQYF	TRBJ2-5	TRBD2	many	TRBV2
TGCAGCGTCCCAAGGACTAGCGGCCAAGAGACCCAGTACTTC	CSVPRTSGQETQYF	TRBJ2-5	TRBD2	many	TRBV29-1
TGCAGCGCAGACACGGGCGGGAGGGCGTTCGGGGAGCTGTTTTTT	CSADTGGRAFGELFF	TRBJ2-2	TRBD2	many	TRBV20-1
TGCAGTGCTGAGGACAGGGAAGTTCACGGAAACACCATATATTTT	CSAEDREVHGNTIYF	TRBJ1-3	TRBD1	.	TRBV20-1
TGTGCCAGCAGTTTACTACTAGCGGGAGGCGGGGAGCTGTTTTTT	CASSLLLAGGGELFF	TRBJ2-2	TRBD2	many	TRBV12-3/TRBV12-4
TGTGCCAGTAGCCCTTCTCAGACAGGGGGCACTGAAGCTTTCTTT	CASSPSQTGGTEAFF	TRBJ1-1	TRBD1	many	TRBV19
TGTGCCAGCAGCAGAGGCTTTGAGGCTTTCTTT	CASSRGFEAFF	TRBJ1-1	.	many	TRBV6-5
TGTGCCAGCAGTCTTAGCGGGGGGCGGGAGACCCAGTACTTC	CASSLSGGRETQYF	TRBJ2-5	TRBD2	few	TRBV7-9
TGCAGTGCTAGAGATCCCGGCGGGAGAGAGACCCAGTACTTC	CSARDPGGRETQYF	TRBJ2-5	TRBD2	many	TRBV20-1
TGTGCCAGCAGTTCCCGGGGGCGAGCCCGCGAGCAGTACTTC	CASSSRGRAREQYF	TRBJ2-7	.	many	TRBV12-3/TRBV12-4
TGTGCCAGCAGTTTATTGGCGGGAGGGATACAAGAGACCCAGTACTTC	CASSLLAGGIQETQYF	TRBJ2-5	TRBD2	many	TRBV28
TGTGCCACCCGGGACGGATATAATTCACCCCTCCACTTT	CATRDGYNSPLHF	TRBJ1-6	.	many	TRBV28
TGTGCCAGCAGTCTGGACAGGCCCTATGGCTACACCTTC	CASSLDRPYGYTF	TRBJ1-2	TRBD1	many	TRBV6-5
TGCGCCAGCAGCCCGGGACTAGCGGGAAGATACGAGCAGTACTTC	CASSPGLAGRYEQYF	TRBJ2-7	TRBD2	many	TRBV4-1
TGTGCCTTGAAAGGAGAGACCTCCTACGAGCAGTACTTC	CALKGETSYEQYF	TRBJ2-7	.	many	TRBV2
TGTGCCAGTAGTATAGCGCCTAGCTCCTACGAGCAGTACTTC	CASSIAPSSYEQYF	TRBJ2-7	.	many	TRBV19
TGTGCCAGCAGTGAATTTAGGGGAGTCAATTCACCCCTCCACTTT	CASSEFRGVNSPLHF	TRBJ1-6	.	.	TRBV6-1
TGTGCCAGCAGTTTGCGGTCAGCGGCCCAAGAGACCCAGTACTTC	CASSLRSAAQETQYF	TRBJ2-5	.	many	TRBV28